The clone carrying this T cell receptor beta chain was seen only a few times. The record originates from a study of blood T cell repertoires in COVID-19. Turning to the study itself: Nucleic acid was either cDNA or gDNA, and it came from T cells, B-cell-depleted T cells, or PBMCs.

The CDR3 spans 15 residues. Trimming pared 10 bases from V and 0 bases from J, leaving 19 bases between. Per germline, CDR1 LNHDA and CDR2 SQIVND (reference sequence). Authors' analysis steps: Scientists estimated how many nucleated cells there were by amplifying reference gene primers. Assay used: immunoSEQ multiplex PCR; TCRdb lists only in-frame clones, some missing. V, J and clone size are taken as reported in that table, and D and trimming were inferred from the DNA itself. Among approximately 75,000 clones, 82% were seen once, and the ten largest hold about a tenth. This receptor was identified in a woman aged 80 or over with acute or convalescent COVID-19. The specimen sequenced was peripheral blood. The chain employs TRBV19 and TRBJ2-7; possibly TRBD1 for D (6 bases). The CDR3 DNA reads TGTGCCACCAGCAAGAACCGGGACAACTCCTACGAGCAGTACTTC. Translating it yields CATSKNRDNSYEQYF.